Below are 21 T cell receptor beta chains sequenced from a single sample in a study of cytomegalovirus exposure and HLA in healthy donors. The PCR ran on 60 Vbeta and 13 Jbeta primers. TCRdb's table, derived via immunoSEQ multiplex PCR, lists solely in-frame clones and lacks some. The sample carries over 110,000 clones, 70% to 80% recorded once. Input material: PBMCs. These receptors were taken from a female donor in good health and CMV-seronegative.

This chain joins TRBV6-6 and TRBJ2-7; the match to TRBD2 covers 9 bases. CDR3 length: 15 amino acids. CDR1 MNHNY and CDR2 SVGAGI come from the germline V gene (reference sequence). V gave up 2 bases and J gave up 4 bases; unmatched junction bases: 6. The CDR3 DNA reads TGTGCCAGCAGTTACGACCTAGCGGGGATATACGAGCAGTACTTC. This translates into CASSYDLAGIYEQYF.

The chain employs TRBV7-2 and TRBJ2-2; D might be TRBD2 (5 bases). There are 15 residues in the CDR3. Trimming removed 1 base at V and 4 bases at J, with 10 bases between. Germline CDR1 SGHTA, CDR2 FQGNSA. CDR3 region: CASSLVPGSTGELFF. CDR3 nucleotides: TGTGCCAGCAGCTTAGTTCCGGGGAGCACCGGGGAGCTGTTTTTT.

The chain employs TRBV29-1 and TRBJ1-1; 7 nucleotides align to TRBD1. V lost 7 bases, J lost 5 bases, and 10 bases stayed unmatched. Germline V gene lookup returns CDR1 SQVTM and CDR2 ANQGSEA. The CDR3 contains 13 residues. The chain's CDR3 is CSGSTGTGTEAFF. CDR3 coding DNA: TGCAGCGGATCGACAGGGACCGGAACTGAAGCTTTCTTT.

The chain links TRBV7-2 to TRBJ2-7; the D gene is possibly TRBD1 (6 bases). This CDR3 spans 15 amino acids. CDR1 is SGHTA, CDR2 FQGNSA, per germline. The V end was cut by 1 base, the J end by 3 bases, with 13 bases between. The CDR3 spells CASSLGTAIVYEQYF. The CDR3 DNA reads TGTGCCAGCAGCTTAGGGACAGCGATCGTCTACGAGCAGTACTTC. Filled out from reference TRBV7-2 and TRBJ2-7, the complete variable domain reads GAGVSQSPSNKVTEKGKDVELRCDPISGHTALYWYRQSLGQGLEFLIYFQGNSAPDKSGLPSDRFSAERTGGSVSTLTIQRTQQEDSAVYLCASSLGTAIVYEQYFGPGTRLTVT.

The V gene is TRBV4-1, the J gene TRBJ2-7, with 7 bases identical to TRBD2. Per the germline V gene, CDR1 is MGHRA and CDR2 is YSYEKL. Losses at the gene ends were 4 bases for V and 4 bases for J; bases not matched to a gene: 1. This CDR3 is 12 amino acids long. The CDR3 spells CASSPSGYEQYF. The CDR3 DNA is TGCGCCAGCAGCCCTAGCGGATACGAGCAGTACTTC.

The chain combines TRBV13 with TRBJ1-2; 7 positions match TRBD1. The junction had 4 bases not matched to a gene; V was cut back by 1 base and J by 8 bases. Germline CDR1 PRHDT, CDR2 FYEKMQ (reference sequence). CDR3 length: 13 residues. CDR3 region: CASSLEGGGGYTF. The CDR3 coding sequence is TGTGCCAGCAGCTTAGAAGGGGGCGGCGGCTACACCTTC.

This chain joins TRBV5-1 and TRBJ1-4; 11 bases map to TRBD1. Looked up from germline, CDR1 is SGHRS and CDR2 is YFSETQ. Trimming at V came to 4 bases and at J to 0 bases, leaving 11 bases not matched to a gene. The CDR3 is made up of 19 amino acids. In nucleotides, the CDR3 is TGCGCCAGCAGCACCCGGGACAGGGGGGCTTCCGCAACTAATGAAAAACTGTTTTTT. Translated, it gives CASSTRDRGASATNEKLFF.

The chain recombines TRBV30 with TRBJ2-1, with TRBD1 identical over 8 bases. CDR1 and CDR2 (germline): GTSNPN, SVGIG (reference sequence). V trimming: 8 bases; J trimming: 3 bases; junction bases outside the gene matches: 6. The CDR3 is 13 amino acids. CDR3 protein: CATGQGDYNEQFF. The CDR3, as DNA: TGTGCCACCGGACAGGGTGACTACAATGAGCAGTTCTTC.

This clone was detected only a few times. This chain uses TRBV5-6 with TRBJ1-6, with D uncertain. Between the trimmed V and J ends, which lost 3 bases and 6 bases, there was a span of 7 bases. This CDR3 is 13 amino acids long. The germline V gene encodes CDR1 SGHDT and CDR2 YYEEEE. CDR3 in DNA: TGTGCCAGCAGCTCCCGTTCTAATTCACCCCTCCACTTT. This codes for CASSSRSNSPLHF.

This chain joins TRBV21-1 and TRBJ1-2; the table's D call TRBD1 went unverified against the DNA. TRBV21-1 is a pseudogene segment. This CDR3 is built from 13 residues. Written as DNA, the CDR3 is TGTGCCAGCACGGGACAGGGGGCCGGTGGCTACACCTTC. Translating it yields CASTGQGAGGYTF.

The chain uses TRBV9 and TRBJ2-7; perhaps TRBD1 as D (7 bases). Germline CDR1 is SGDLS and CDR2 is YYNGEE. The CDR3 totals 14 residues. V was cut by 4 bases and J by 2 bases, with 13 bases left in between. CDR3 bases: TGTGCCAGCAGCTCAGGGGGGTCCCCCTACGAGCAGTACTTC. Translation gives CASSSGGSPYEQYF.

The chain employs TRBV5-4 and TRBJ2-7, with D possibly TRBD1 on 6 matching bases. This CDR3 contains 14 residues. The V gene lost 1 base and the J gene lost 6 bases, with 14 bases spanning the gap. Germline CDR1 is SGHNT and CDR2 is YYREEE (reference sequence). CDR3 sequence (DNA): TGTGCCAGCAGCTTGTCAGACAGGTTTGGCGAGCAGTACTTC. Its protein product is CASSLSDRFGEQYF.

The rearrangement links TRBV19 to TRBJ1-5; 10 positions match TRBD1. J gave up 6 bases and V 4 bases, and 3 bases lay outside the gene matches. The CDR3 has 14 amino acids. The V gene's germline CDR1 is LNHDA and CDR2 SQIVND (reference sequence). CDR3 loop: CASSTGTGVQPQHF. The DNA of the CDR3 is TGTGCCAGTAGTACCGGGACAGGGGTTCAGCCCCAGCATTTT.

The V gene is TRBV5-1, the J gene TRBJ2-3; 7 bases match TRBD1. Germline V CDR1 and CDR2: SGHRS, YFSETQ. After removal of 0 bases from V and 6 bases from J, the junction contained 4 bases not matched to a gene. There are 14 residues in the CDR3. The CDR3 DNA sequence: TGCGCCAGCAGCTTGGGGGACAGAGGGGATACGCAGTATTTT. This gives the protein CASSLGDRGDTQYF.

This clone occurred a few times. The chain is built from TRBV27 and TRBJ2-7; the D gene is possibly TRBD1 (5 bases). CDR1 and CDR2 from the germline V gene are MNHEY and SMNVEV (reference sequence). This CDR3 region has 16 residues. V lost 4 bases, J lost 2 bases, and 18 bases lay in between. The CDR3 DNA sequence: TGTGCCAGCAGTTACTATCAGGGCCCCAGGGCCTACGAGCAGTACTTC. Its protein is CASSYYQGPRAYEQYF.

The chain uses TRBV15 and TRBJ1-5, with D perhaps TRBD1 (5 bases). The germline gives CDR1 LNHNV, CDR2 YYDKDF (reference sequence). Trimming removed 5 bases from V and 0 bases from J, with 20 bases in between. There are 18 residues in the CDR3. The CDR3 loop reads CATSSWGRGGNSNQPQHF. The CDR3 region has the DNA TGTGCCACCAGCTCCTGGGGGAGGGGAGGGAATAGCAATCAGCCCCAGCATTTT.

The gene calls are TRBV19 and TRBJ2-3, with 10 bases aligning to TRBD2. V shed 7 bases, J shed 12 bases, and the junction held 4 bases outside the gene matches. The germline V gene encodes CDR1 LNHDA and CDR2 SQIVND (reference sequence). The CDR3 length is 11 residues. CDR3 loop: CASNLAGEQYF. CDR3 nucleotide sequence: TGTGCCAGTAATCTAGCGGGAGAACAGTATTTT. Together with reference TRBV19 and TRBJ2-3, the CDR3 gives the full variable domain: DGGITQSPKYLFRKEGQNVTLSCEQNLNHDAMYWYRQDPGQGLRLIYYSQIVNDFQKGDIAEGYSVSREKKESFPLTVTSAQKNPTAFYLCASNLAGEQYFGPGTRLTVL.

The chain joins TRBV19 to TRBJ2-7; unclear D gene. The ends were cut back, 9 bases at V and 1 base at J, with 13 bases in the middle. This CDR3 spans 13 amino acids. Germline-derived CDR1 and CDR2 are LNHDA and SQIVND (reference sequence). DNA of the CDR3: TGTGCCAGCTCCCCTGCGGCATCCTACGAGCAGTACTTC. It codes for CASSPAASYEQYF.

This CDR3 reads CAWSPPGSYGYTF. The CDR3 DNA follows: TGTGCCTGGAGTCCTCCAGGGTCCTATGGCTACACCTTC. V is TRBV30 and J is TRBJ1-2; a possible D gene is TRBD1 (5 bases). V dropped 2 bases and J dropped 4 bases, with 11 bases sitting between them. Germline V gene data show CDR1 as GTSNPN and CDR2 as SVGIG (reference sequence). This CDR3 contains 13 residues.

This clone showed up just a few times. The chain couples TRBV28 to TRBJ1-4, with D tentatively TRBD1 (5 bases). Germline CDR1 reads MDHEN; CDR2 reads SYDVKM. Trimming shortened V by 3 bases and J by 3 bases, and 11 bases separated the two germline ends. The CDR3 has 15 residues. The DNA of the CDR3 is TGTGCCAGCAGTTTGCCCCAGGGCTCTAATGAAAAACTGTTTTTT. Translated, it gives CASSLPQGSNEKLFF.

The CDR3 sequence: CASSTRQLTYNEQFF. The CDR3 DNA follows: TGTGCCAGCAGTACACGACAGCTAACCTACAATGAGCAGTTCTTC. V gene TRBV6-5 combines with J gene TRBJ2-1; TRBD1 might be the D (5 bases). The ends were cut back, 5 bases at V and 2 bases at J, with 13 bases in the middle. CDR1 MNHEY and CDR2 SVGAGI come from the germline V gene. The CDR3 runs to 15 residues.